This T cell receptor beta chain appears in the sequencing data of a study of STAT5B mutations in CD4+ large granular lymphocyte leukemia. Study-wide results and limits: Higher CD4+ than CD8+ T-LGLL clonality might reflect small sample size. No patients shared main leukemic clonotypes, though roughly 25% appeared at low frequency elsewhere.

Germline V gene data show CDR1 as LNHDA and CDR2 as SQIVND (reference sequence). The CDR3 is 13 amino acids. Trimming cost V 5 bases and J 0 bases, with 7 bases left between them. The authors' processing: A productive frequency of 2.59 x 10-5 was the lowest detectable. The method was immunoSEQ multiplex PCR; TCRdb's version includes in-frame clones alone and lacks a portion of them. V, J and clone size are those of that table, while D and trimming were read from the DNA. The repertoire holds tens of thousands of clones, 75% to 85% seen once, with 0.42% in the top ten. On this clone: The target antigen is unknown.

The sample taken for sequencing was CD4+ T cells from blood buffy coats. The clonotype originates from a human donor in good health. The rearrangement uses TRBV19 and TRBJ1-1, with no clear D. CDR3 coding DNA: TGTGCCAGTAGTTTTTTCATGAACACTGAAGCTTTCTTT. It translates to CASSFFMNTEAFF.